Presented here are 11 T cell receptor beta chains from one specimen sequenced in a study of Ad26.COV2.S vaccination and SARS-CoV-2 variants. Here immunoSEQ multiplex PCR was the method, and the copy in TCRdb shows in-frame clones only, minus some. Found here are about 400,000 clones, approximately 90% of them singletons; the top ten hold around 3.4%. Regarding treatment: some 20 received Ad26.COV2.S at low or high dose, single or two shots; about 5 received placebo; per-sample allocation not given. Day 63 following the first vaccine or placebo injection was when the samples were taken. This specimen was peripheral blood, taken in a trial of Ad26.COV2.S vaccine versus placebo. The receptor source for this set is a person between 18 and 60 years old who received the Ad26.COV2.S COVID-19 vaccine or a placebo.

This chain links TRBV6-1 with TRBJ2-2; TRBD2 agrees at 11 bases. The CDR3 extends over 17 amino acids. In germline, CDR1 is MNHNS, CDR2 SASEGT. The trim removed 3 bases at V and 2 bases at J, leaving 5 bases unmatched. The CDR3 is CASSDRGLAVNTGELFF. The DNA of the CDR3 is TGTGCCAGCAGTGACCGGGGACTAGCGGTTAACACCGGGGAGCTGTTTTTT.

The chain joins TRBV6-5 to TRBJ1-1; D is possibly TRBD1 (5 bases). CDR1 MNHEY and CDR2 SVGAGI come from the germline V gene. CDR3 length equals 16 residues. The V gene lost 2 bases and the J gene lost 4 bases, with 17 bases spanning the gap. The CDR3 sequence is CASSYGADSFLTEAFF. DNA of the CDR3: TGTGCCAGCAGTTACGGGGCAGACTCATTTCTCACTGAAGCTTTCTTT.

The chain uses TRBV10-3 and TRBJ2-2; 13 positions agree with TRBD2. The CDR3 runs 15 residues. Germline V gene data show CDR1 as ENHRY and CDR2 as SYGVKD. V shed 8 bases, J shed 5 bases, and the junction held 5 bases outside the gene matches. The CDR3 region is CAIGSLAGGTGELFF. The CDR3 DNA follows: TGTGCCATCGGGTCACTAGCGGGAGGGACCGGGGAGCTGTTTTTT.

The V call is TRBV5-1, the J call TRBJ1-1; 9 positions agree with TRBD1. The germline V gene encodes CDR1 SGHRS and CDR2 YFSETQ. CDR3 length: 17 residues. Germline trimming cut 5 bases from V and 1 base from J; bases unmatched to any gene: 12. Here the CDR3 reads CASRREVTGGGNTEAFF. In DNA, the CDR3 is TGCGCCAGCAGGAGGGAAGTGACAGGGGGAGGGAACACTGAAGCTTTCTTT. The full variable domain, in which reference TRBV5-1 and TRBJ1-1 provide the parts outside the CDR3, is KAGVTQTPRYLIKTRGQQVTLSCSPISGHRSVSWYQQTPGQGLQFLFEYFSETQRNKGNFPGRFSGRQFSNSRSEMNVSTLELGDSALYLCASRREVTGGGNTEAFFGQGTRLTVV.

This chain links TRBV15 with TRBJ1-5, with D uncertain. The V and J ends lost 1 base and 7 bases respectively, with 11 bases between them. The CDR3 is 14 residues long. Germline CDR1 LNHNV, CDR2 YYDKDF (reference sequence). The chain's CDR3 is CATSRANLGQPQHF. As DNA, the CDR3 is TGTGCCACCAGCAGAGCCAACTTGGGCCAGCCCCAGCATTTT.

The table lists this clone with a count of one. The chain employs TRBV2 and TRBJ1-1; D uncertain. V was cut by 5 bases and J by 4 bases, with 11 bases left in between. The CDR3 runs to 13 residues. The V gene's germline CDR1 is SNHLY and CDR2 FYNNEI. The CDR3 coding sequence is TGTGCCAGCAGTCAAGAGGTGATCACTGAAGCTTTCTTT. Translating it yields CASSQEVITEAFF.

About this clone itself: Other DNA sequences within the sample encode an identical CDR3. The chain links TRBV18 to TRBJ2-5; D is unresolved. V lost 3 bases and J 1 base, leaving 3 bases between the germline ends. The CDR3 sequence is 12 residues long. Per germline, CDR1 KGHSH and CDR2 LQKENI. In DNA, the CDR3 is TGTGCCAGCTCACCGACCCAAGAGACCCAGTACTTC. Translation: CASSPTQETQYF.

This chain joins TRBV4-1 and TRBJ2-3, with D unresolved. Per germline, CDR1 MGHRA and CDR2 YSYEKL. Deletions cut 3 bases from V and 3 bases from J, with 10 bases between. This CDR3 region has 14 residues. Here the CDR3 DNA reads TGCGCCAGCAGCCAGTTTAGAAATACAGATACGCAGTATTTT. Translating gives CASSQFRNTDTQYF.

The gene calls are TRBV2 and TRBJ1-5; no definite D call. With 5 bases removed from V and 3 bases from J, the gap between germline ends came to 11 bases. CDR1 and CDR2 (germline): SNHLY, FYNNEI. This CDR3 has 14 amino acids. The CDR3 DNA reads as TGTGCCAGCAGTCCGGGCCTCTTCAATCAGCCCCAGCATTTT. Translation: CASSPGLFNQPQHF.

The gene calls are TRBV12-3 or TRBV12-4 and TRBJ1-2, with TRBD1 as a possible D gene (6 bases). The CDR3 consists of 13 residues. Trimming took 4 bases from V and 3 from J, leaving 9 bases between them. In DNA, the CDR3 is TGTGCCAGCAGTTCGGACAGCTACTATGGCTACACCTTC. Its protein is CASSSDSYYGYTF.

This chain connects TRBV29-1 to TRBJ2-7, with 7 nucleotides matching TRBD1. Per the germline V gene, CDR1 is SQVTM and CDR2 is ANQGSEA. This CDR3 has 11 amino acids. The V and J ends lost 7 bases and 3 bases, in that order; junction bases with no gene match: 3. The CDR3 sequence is CSGRQGYEQYF. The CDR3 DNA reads TGCAGCGGGAGACAGGGCTACGAGCAGTACTTC.